The 15 T cell receptor beta chains in this list originate from one sample, sequenced in a study of blood T cell repertoires in COVID-19. Sequenced by immunoSEQ multiplex PCR; TCRdb stores in-frame clones only, minus some. The sample yields about 350,000 clones, about 90% seen once. The sample comprised PBMCs or T cells enriched from blood (not recorded which). Every receptor here comes from a woman aged 30 to 39 who had recovered from COVID-19.

This chain joins TRBV18 and TRBJ2-7, with 8 bases aligning to TRBD2. Looked up from germline, CDR1 is KGHSH and CDR2 is LQKENI. J was trimmed by 4 bases and V by 3 bases; bases with no gene match: 5. The CDR3 has 14 residues. CDR3 region: CASSPETGGYEQYF. CDR3 nucleotides: TGTGCCAGCTCACCTGAGACGGGAGGGTACGAGCAGTACTTC.

The J gene is TRBJ2-7, the V gene TRBV19, with D maybe TRBD2 (6 bases). The CDR3 consists of 14 residues. Trimming took 9 bases from V and 4 from J, leaving 19 bases between them. Germline V gene sequence: CDR1 LNHDA, CDR2 SQIVND (reference sequence). The CDR3 here is CASSWGLGTYEQYF. The CDR3 bases are TGTGCCAGCTCGTGGGGTCTCGGGACTTACGAGCAGTACTTC.

The chain combines TRBV21-1 with TRBJ2-7; TRBD1 was called by the table and not checked on the DNA. TRBV21-1 is classified as a pseudogene. The CDR3 loop spans 12 amino acids. The CDR3 spells CASIKGAYEQYF. The CDR3 nucleotides are TGTGCCAGCATCAAAGGGGCATACGAGCAGTACTTC.

J is TRBJ2-5 and V is TRBV4-1; 10 bases are a match to TRBD2. Losses at the gene ends were 3 bases for V and 1 base for J; bases not matched to a gene: 2. Germline values: CDR1 MGHRA, CDR2 YSYEKL. The length of the CDR3 is 15 residues. In DNA form, the CDR3 reads TGCGCCAGCAGCCAGGGGACTAGCGCCCAAGAGACCCAGTACTTC. Translating it yields CASSQGTSAQETQYF.

The rearrangement links TRBV5-1 to TRBJ2-2; 13 positions agree with TRBD2. The trim removed 3 bases at V and 0 bases at J, leaving 8 bases unmatched. There are 19 residues in the CDR3. Germline CDR1 SGHRS, CDR2 YFSETQ. Here the CDR3 DNA reads TGCGCCAGCAGCTCCAGGGGACTAGCGGGGCGTACGAACACCGGGGAGCTGTTTTTT. As protein: CASSSRGLAGRTNTGELFF.

CDR3 sequence (DNA): TGTGCCAGCAGTTCAATCGGGAGCTCCTACGAGCAGTACTTC. Encoded protein: CASSSIGSSYEQYF. The V gene is TRBV27, the J gene TRBJ2-7; tentatively, D is TRBD2 (6 bases). Deletions cut 4 bases from V and 0 bases from J, with 10 bases between. The germline gives CDR1 MNHEY, CDR2 SMNVEV (reference sequence). The CDR3 runs 14 residues.

The rearrangement uses TRBV7-9 and TRBJ2-1; TRBD2 matches at 13 bases. The CDR3 sequence is 15 residues long. Per germline, CDR1 SEHNR and CDR2 FQNEAQ (reference sequence). Unmatched junction bases numbered 5, after V lost 4 bases and J lost 8 bases. The chain's CDR3 is CASSYGTSGNHEQFF. Written as DNA, the CDR3 is TGTGCCAGCAGCTACGGGACTAGCGGGAATCATGAGCAGTTCTTC.

The chain carries TRBV7-9 and TRBJ2-3, with 10 nucleotides matching TRBD2. This CDR3 has 15 residues. Per germline, CDR1 SEHNR and CDR2 FQNEAQ (reference sequence). Trimming cost V 3 bases and J 1 base; bases outside gene matches: 1. Here the CDR3 reads CASSFGLAGTDTQYF. CDR3 sequence (DNA): TGTGCCAGCAGCTTCGGACTAGCGGGCACAGATACGCAGTATTTT.

This chain joins TRBV7-9 and TRBJ1-1, with D uncertain. The CDR3 totals 11 residues. V lost 5 bases and J 8 bases, leaving 9 bases between the germline ends. In germline, CDR1 is SEHNR, CDR2 FQNEAQ (reference sequence). The DNA of the CDR3 is TGTGCCAGCAGCCTCTACGGGGAAGCTTTCTTT. It yields the protein CASSLYGEAFF. Drawing the rest from reference TRBV7-9 and TRBJ1-1, the complete variable domain is DTGVSQNPRHKITKRGQNVTFRCDPISEHNRLYWYRQTLGQGPEFLTYFQNEAQLEKSRLLSDRFSAERPKGSFSTLEIQRTEQGDSAMYLCASSLYGEAFFGQGTRLTVV.

The V gene is TRBV3-1 (or the pseudogene TRBV3-2), the J gene TRBJ2-7, with TRBD2 as a possible D gene (6 bases). Germline V gene data show CDR1 as LGHDT and CDR2 as YNNKEL (reference sequence). CDR3 length equals 14 residues. The V end lost 1 base, the J end lost 6 bases, and 13 bases lay between the germline ends. As DNA, the CDR3 is TGTGCCAGCAGCCAAGGGACTACCTCCCCCGAGCAGTACTTC. It translates to CASSQGTTSPEQYF.

The gene calls are TRBV27 and TRBJ1-3; no clear D. The CDR3 consists of 14 residues. Germline CDR1 is MNHEY and CDR2 is SMNVEV (reference sequence). V shed 9 bases and J shed 4 bases, with 16 bases lying between them. DNA for the CDR3: TGTGCCAGTTCACTCCTGGGAGAGGGAAACACCATATATTTT. It is translated as CASSLLGEGNTIYF.

The chain has TRBV5-1 and TRBJ1-3, with TRBD1 identical over 7 bases. Germline V gene data show CDR1 as SGHRS and CDR2 as YFSETQ. The CDR3 loop spans 15 amino acids. V lost 4 bases to trimming and J lost 0 bases; unmatched junction nucleotides: 4. In nucleotides, the CDR3 is TGCGCCAGCAGCCCCGGGACAGACTCTGGAAACACCATATATTTT. Translated: CASSPGTDSGNTIYF.

J is TRBJ2-7 and V is TRBV11-2, with 14 bases identical to TRBD2. This CDR3 region has 15 residues. In germline, CDR1 is SGHAT, CDR2 FQNNGV. Unmatched junction bases numbered 6, after V lost 4 bases and J lost 7 bases. This CDR3 reads CASSSLTSGRGEQYF. The CDR3 coding sequence is TGTGCCAGCAGCTCCTTGACTAGCGGGAGGGGGGAGCAGTACTTC.

A single count supports this clone. The rearrangement uses TRBV3-1 (or the pseudogene TRBV3-2) and TRBJ1-1; D possibly corresponds to TRBD1 (5 bases). With 0 bases removed from V and 5 bases from J, the gap between germline ends came to 16 bases. The CDR3 runs 16 residues. Germline-derived CDR1 and CDR2 are LGHDT and YNNKEL (reference sequence). CDR3 amino acids: CASSQELRQTGTEAFF. The CDR3 DNA reads as TGTGCCAGCAGCCAAGAGCTACGGCAAACAGGTACTGAAGCTTTCTTT.

This chain links TRBV9 with TRBJ1-2, with TRBD1 matching 11 bases. V lost 4 bases to trimming and J lost 8 bases; unmatched junction nucleotides: 7. Per the germline V gene, CDR1 is SGDLS and CDR2 is YYNGEE. The CDR3 consists of 14 residues. CDR3 protein: CASSSRTGGIGYTF. CDR3 nucleotides: TGTGCCAGCAGCTCCCGGACAGGGGGCATAGGCTACACCTTC.